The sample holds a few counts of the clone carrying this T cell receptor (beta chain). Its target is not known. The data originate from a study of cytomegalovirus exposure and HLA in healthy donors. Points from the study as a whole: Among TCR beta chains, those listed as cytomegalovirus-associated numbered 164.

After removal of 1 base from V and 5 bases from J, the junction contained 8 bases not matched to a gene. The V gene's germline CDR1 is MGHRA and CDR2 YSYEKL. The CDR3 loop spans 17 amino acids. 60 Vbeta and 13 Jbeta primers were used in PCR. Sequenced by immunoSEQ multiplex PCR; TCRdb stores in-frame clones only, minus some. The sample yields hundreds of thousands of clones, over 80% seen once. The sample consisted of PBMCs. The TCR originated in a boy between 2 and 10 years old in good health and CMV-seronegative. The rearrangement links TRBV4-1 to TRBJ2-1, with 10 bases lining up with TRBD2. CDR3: CASSQGALTSGHNEQFF. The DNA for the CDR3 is TGCGCCAGCAGCCAAGGCGCCCTGACTAGCGGGCACAATGAGCAGTTCTTC.